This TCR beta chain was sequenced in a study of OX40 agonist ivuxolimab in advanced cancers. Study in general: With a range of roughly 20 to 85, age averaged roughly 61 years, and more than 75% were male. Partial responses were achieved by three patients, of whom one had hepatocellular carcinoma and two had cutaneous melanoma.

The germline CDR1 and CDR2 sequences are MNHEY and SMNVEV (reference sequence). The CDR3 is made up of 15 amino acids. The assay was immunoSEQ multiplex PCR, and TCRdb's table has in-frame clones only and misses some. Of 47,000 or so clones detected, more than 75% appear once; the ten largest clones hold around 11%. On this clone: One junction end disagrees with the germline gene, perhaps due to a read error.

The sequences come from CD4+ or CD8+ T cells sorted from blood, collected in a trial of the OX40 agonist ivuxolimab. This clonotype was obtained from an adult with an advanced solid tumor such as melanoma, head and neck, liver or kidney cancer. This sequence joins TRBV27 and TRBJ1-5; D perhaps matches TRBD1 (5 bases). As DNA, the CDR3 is TGTGCCAGCTCCACGTGGGGAGACAGTTATCAGCCCCGGCATTTT. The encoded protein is CASSTWGDSYQPRHF.